This T cell receptor (beta chain) was captured in a study of T cell responses to AZD1222 COVID-19 vaccine. Study-wide points: Repertoires were sampled only after the peak T cell response. Baseline serology detected seropositivity in only a handful of AZD1222 recipients.

Method: immunoSEQ multiplex PCR; TCRdb's copy keeps in-frame clones and lacks some. The table includes some 87,000 clones, under 95% detected once. Note on this clone: Its antigen remains unknown.

Deletions cut 5 bases from V and 5 bases from J, with 6 bases between. The CDR3 sequence is 12 residues long. Per the germline V gene, CDR1 is MDHEN and CDR2 is SYDVKM. The receptor was derived from an adult in good health. The sequencing used peripheral blood, collected on day 0 of MenACWY control vaccination. V gene TRBV28 combines with J gene TRBJ2-2; no definite D call. In DNA form, the CDR3 reads TGTGCCAGCAGTCTCTCGACCGGGGAGCTGTTTTTT. Amino acid sequence: CASSLSTGELFF.